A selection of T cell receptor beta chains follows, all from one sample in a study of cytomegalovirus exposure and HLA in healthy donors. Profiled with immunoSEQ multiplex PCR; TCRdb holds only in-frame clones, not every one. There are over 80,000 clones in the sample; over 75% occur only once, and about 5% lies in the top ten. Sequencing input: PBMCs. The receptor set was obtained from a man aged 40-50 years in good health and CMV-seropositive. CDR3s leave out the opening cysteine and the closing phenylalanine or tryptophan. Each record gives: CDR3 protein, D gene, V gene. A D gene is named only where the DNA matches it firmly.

ASSSGGQETQY,TRBD2,TRBV5-6
ASSYRDSSGANVLT,TRBD1,TRBV6-5
ASSPGQKEGQY,NA,TRBV18
ASNWIVQGLLYEQY,NA,TRBV7-8
ASSLQASGSETQY,TRBD2,TRBV7-2
ASRPSGANTEAF,NA,TRBV6-5
ASSYGPNNEQF,NA,TRBV6-5
ASSSRGDSYEQY,TRBD2,TRBV5-1
ASSFQGSPSNQPQH,NA,TRBV18
SARNNYEQY,NA,TRBV20-1
ASSGAMYTEAF,NA,TRBV28
ASSVGVGGTEAF,NA,TRBV2
ASSSRAGNTYEQY,NA,TRBV13
AWRQADTQY,NA,TRBV30
AIQTSLEVQF,TRBD2,TRBV27
SAGDGYT,NA,TRBV29-1
ASSAGTGRNSPLH,TRBD1,TRBV7-9
ASSPDLYTGELF,NA,TRBV5-4
ASSVLSGYNYGYT,NA,TRBV9
ASSLGQGIHTDTQY,TRBD1,TRBV5-1
ASSQDRNRGHT,TRBD1,TRBV4-1
ASSPDLGQGPDEQY,TRBD1,TRBV27
ASRPEGVDFNHNEQF,NA,TRBV4-1
ASSLTGGLTEAF,TRBD1,TRBV5-1
ASSLGPLSSYNSPLH,NA,TRBV23-1
ASSPGGRSSYNEQF,NA,TRBV28
ASSEDIAKNIQY,NA,TRBV2
ASSNRVNGEQY,NA,TRBV7-2
ASSSQGTSGSYEQY,TRBD2,TRBV5-1
ASSLTSPGEAF,NA,TRBV7-3
ASSKQGNEQF,NA,TRBV6-6
ASRTADSYNEQF,NA,TRBV19
ASSLEDRRAETQY,TRBD1,TRBV5-1
ASSNTGGATAEAF,TRBD1,TRBV19
ASSLPGQGRAF,TRBD1,TRBV7-9
ATSRTGTASEQF,TRBD1,TRBV15
ASSLGGPNYGYT,NA,TRBV27
ASREGGSWAEAF,NA,TRBV2
ASSLDSLATGSGF,TRBD1,TRBV11-2
ASSLDRATYEQY,NA,TRBV7-9
ASSVDSGSDAKLF,NA,TRBV9
ASSPETGGKSEAF,TRBD1,TRBV5-4
SSSTDRVREQY,TRBD1,TRBV7-9
ASSFSLPTDTQY,NA,TRBV5-8
ASSLGLSTDTQY,NA,TRBV11-3
ASSIDRVAGSSTDTQY,TRBD2,TRBV19
ASSAQGQGWRFNTGELF,TRBD1,TRBV9
ASSMGQSYEQY,TRBD1,TRBV9
ASSKDRGPRTGELF,TRBD1,TRBV5-1
ASTSTGELF,NA,TRBV6-5
ASSPSGYGYT,NA,TRBV18
ASSLTRGQRGEQY,NA,TRBV11-2
ASSSGVYGYT,NA,TRBV5-1
AWRTPSGTGLYGYT,TRBD1,TRBV30
ASSLRQGYTEAF,TRBD1,TRBV14
ASKPGQRQETQY,TRBD1,TRBV19
ASSPSSHYEQY,NA,TRBV5-1
ASSLGGGYSNQPQH,NA,TRBV7-9